Each of the 20 T cell receptor beta chains below was sequenced from the same sample in a study of CD8 T cells in ankylosing spondylitis. TCRdb fed the 5' RACE reads into MiXCR, producing one record per CDR3 protein. The table includes approximately 90,000 distinct CDR3 sequences, over 6.5% detected once. Sequencing was done on a sample of blood, either unsorted or a sorted T cell fraction (not recorded which). The receptors here all came from a male donor with ankylosing spondylitis or in good health (not recorded which).

The table lists this clonotype with a few counts. This rearrangement joins TRBV12-3 or TRBV12-4 to TRBJ2-2; no firm D call. V was trimmed by 6 bases and J by 7 bases, leaving 12 bases between them. The CDR3 totals 13 residues. CDR3 protein: CASRARRNGELFF. The CDR3 bases are TGTGCCAGCAGGGCCCGAAGGAACGGGGAGCTGTTTTTT.

This clonotype was detected ten times or more. The rearrangement joins TRBV20-1 to TRBJ1-2; D ambiguous. Germline CDR1 reads DFQATT; CDR2 reads SNEGSKA (reference sequence). Trimming pared 2 bases from V and 6 bases from J, leaving 10 bases between. The CDR3 loop spans 12 amino acids. The DNA for the CDR3 is TGCAGTGCTAGATCTCAGATCGATGGCTACACCTTC. It is translated as CSARSQIDGYTF.

In this sample, this clonotype turned up many times. The CDR3 loop reads CSVPPPTTGGKRTQYF. CDR3 DNA sequence: TGCAGCGTTCCACCTCCCACGACAGGGGGGAAGAGAACCCAGTACTTC. V is TRBV29-1 and J is TRBJ2-5, with 9 bases lining up with TRBD1. CDR1 SQVTM and CDR2 ANQGSEA come from the germline V gene. CDR3 length: 16 amino acids. The ends lost 5 bases at V and 8 bases at J; junction bases unmatched: 18. Full variable domain (remainder filled in from reference TRBV29-1 and TRBJ2-5): SAVISQKPSRDICQRGTSLTIQCQVDSQVTMMFWYRQQPGQSLTLIATANQGSEATYESGFVIDKFPISRPNLTFSTLTVSNMSPEDSSIYLCSVPPPTTGGKRTQYFGPGTRLLVL.

There are many counts of this clonotype. The gene calls are TRBV11-2 and TRBJ1-1; 7 bases line up with TRBD1. Germline CDR1 is SGHAT and CDR2 is FQNNGV. Trimming at V came to 5 bases and at J to 0 bases, leaving 6 bases not matched to a gene. The CDR3 runs to 15 residues. CDR3 region: CASSLTGVMNTEAFF. The CDR3 DNA sequence: TGTGCCAGCAGCCTTACAGGGGTTATGAACACTGAAGCTTTCTTT.

In its sample, this clonotype was seen many times. V gene TRBV20-1 combines with J gene TRBJ2-5; 15 nucleotides align to TRBD2. V shed 3 bases, J shed 2 bases, and the junction held 1 base outside the gene matches. Germline-derived CDR1 and CDR2 are DFQATT and SNEGSKA (reference sequence). The CDR3 contains 15 residues. In DNA, the CDR3 is TGCAGTGCTAGGGGACTAGCGGGGGGTCAAGAGACCCAGTACTTC. Its protein product is CSARGLAGGQETQYF.

This clonotype was seen many times. This chain joins TRBV20-1 and TRBJ2-3; 11 bases are a match to TRBD2. With V trimmed by 4 bases and J by 2 bases, 5 bases remained unmatched. The CDR3 runs 15 residues. CDR1 and CDR2 (germline): DFQATT, SNEGSKA (reference sequence). CDR3 in amino acids: CSANPTSGVTDTQYF. The CDR3 DNA reads as TGCAGTGCTAACCCGACTAGCGGGGTCACAGATACGCAGTATTTT.

In its sample, this clonotype was seen many times. The chain joins TRBV5-5 to TRBJ2-5, with TRBD1 matching 9 bases. The germline CDR1 and CDR2 sequences are SGHKS and YYEKEE (reference sequence). The CDR3 spans 16 residues. V was pared by 4 bases and J by 2 bases, with 9 bases of the junction left unmatched. CDR3 bases: TGTGCCAGCAGCAAACCTGGGACAGGGATTCAAGAGACCCAGTACTTC. This gives the protein CASSKPGTGIQETQYF.

This clonotype has a count of ten or more. V and J are TRBV6-1 and TRBJ1-6; D gene uncertain. CDR1 and CDR2 from the germline V gene are MNHNS and SASEGT. The CDR3 extends over 12 amino acids. V was trimmed by 7 bases and J by 4 bases, leaving 5 bases between them. The CDR3 DNA reads TGTGCCAGCACGGAGTATAATTCACCCCTCCACTTT. This encodes CASTEYNSPLHF.

This clonotype was counted at least ten times. The genes are TRBV7-2 and TRBJ2-2; TRBD2 aligns across 7 bases. This CDR3 spans 15 amino acids. J gave up 4 bases and V 4 bases, and 6 bases lay outside the gene matches. The germline gives CDR1 SGHTA, CDR2 FQGNSA. The DNA of the CDR3 is TGTGCCAGCAGCTCCGGACTAGGGATCACCGGGGAGCTGTTTTTT. Amino acids: CASSSGLGITGELFF.

This clonotype appeared a few times. The genes are TRBV29-1 and TRBJ1-2; TRBD1 might be the D (6 bases). The CDR3 loop spans 13 amino acids. CDR1 is SQVTM and CDR2 is ANQGSEA in the germline V gene. Trimming removed 4 bases from V and 4 bases from J, with 13 bases in between. CDR3 region: CSVGGGEGYGYTF. Written as DNA, the CDR3 is TGCAGCGTTGGAGGGGGGGAAGGCTATGGCTACACCTTC.

This clonotype appeared a few times. The chain's CDR3 is CASKVAVNTGELFF. The CDR3 bases are TGTGCCAGCAAGGTTGCGGTTAACACCGGGGAGCTGTTTTTT. The V gene is TRBV7-3, the J gene TRBJ2-2; D not resolved. The germline CDR1 and CDR2 sequences are SGHTA and FQGTGA. The CDR3 is 14 residues long. The V gene lost 7 bases and the J gene lost 2 bases, with 11 bases spanning the gap. The entire variable domain, with the rest obtained from reference TRBV7-3 and TRBJ2-2, is as follows: GAGVSQTPSNKVTEKGKYVELRCDPISGHTALYWYRQSLGQGPEFLIYFQGTGAADDSGLPNDRFFAVRPEGSVSTLKIQRTERGDSAVYLCASKVAVNTGELFFGEGSRLTVL.

This clonotype was picked up many times. CDR3 bases: TGTGCCACCAGCAGAGCCGGCCGTAGCTACGAGCAGTACTTC. Protein: CATSRAGRSYEQYF. The chain employs TRBV15 and TRBJ2-7; D remains ambiguous. Germline assignment: CDR1 LNHNV and CDR2 YYDKDF (reference sequence). The CDR3 is 14 amino acids. The V end was cut by 1 base, the J end by 3 bases, with 10 bases between.

This clonotype was recorded many times. The chain employs TRBV5-1 and TRBJ2-7; 10 nucleotides align to TRBD2. V lost 3 bases and J lost 0; bases outside the gene matches: 18. CDR3 length: 20 residues. The V gene's germline CDR1 is SGHRS and CDR2 YFSETQ. In DNA, the CDR3 is TGCGCCAGCAGCTGGGGGTTAGCGGGAGGCCTCAAGGGGACCTCCTACGAGCAGTACTTC. Protein product: CASSWGLAGGLKGTSYEQYF.

This clonotype has a count of ten or more. V usage is TRBV4-3 and J usage is TRBJ2-1; D gene ambiguous. The CDR3 has 14 amino acids. Germline lookup yields CDR1 LGHNA and CDR2 YSLEER. V was cut by 1 base and J by 8 bases, with 12 bases left in between. For the CDR3, the DNA is TGCGCCAGCAGCCAAGTCCTCGTAGGCTATGAGCAGTTCTTC. This sequence encodes CASSQVLVGYEQFF.

This clonotype was picked up a small number of times. This rearrangement joins TRBV5-1 to TRBJ1-2, with D tentatively TRBD1 (6 bases). The germline gives CDR1 SGHRS, CDR2 YFSETQ. Between the trimmed V and J ends, which lost 0 bases and 7 bases, there was a span of 19 bases. CDR3 length equals 16 residues. The CDR3 coding sequence is TGCGCCAGCAGCTTGGGGCAGGGGCCACTTTCGGGTGGCTACACCTTC. As protein: CASSLGQGPLSGGYTF. The variable domain in full, completed from reference TRBV5-1 and TRBJ1-2, reads KAGVTQTPRYLIKTRGQQVTLSCSPISGHRSVSWYQQTPGQGLQFLFEYFSETQRNKGNFPGRFSGRQFSNSRSEMNVSTLELGDSALYLCASSLGQGPLSGGYTFGSGTRLTVV.

The chain links TRBV29-1 to TRBJ1-2, with TRBD1 matching over 7 bases. Germline-derived CDR1 and CDR2 are SQVTM and ANQGSEA. The trim removed 6 bases at V and 8 bases at J, leaving 12 bases unmatched. The CDR3 spans 13 residues. The CDR3 DNA sequence: TGCAGCGTAGCGTCAGGGGGTAATTTCGGCTACACCTTC. Protein: CSVASGGNFGYTF.

This clonotype showed up many times. This chain links TRBV9 with TRBJ1-1; D perhaps matches TRBD1 (5 bases). The germline V and J ends were trimmed by 3 bases and 1 base, with 10 bases remaining between them. This CDR3 is built from 14 residues. The germline V gene encodes CDR1 SGDLS and CDR2 YYNGEE. Here the CDR3 reads CASSAGGGNTEAFF. The CDR3 coding sequence is TGTGCCAGCAGCGCCGGCGGGGGGAACACTGAAGCTTTCTTT.

This clonotype was picked up many times. The gene calls are TRBV5-1 and TRBJ2-7, with unresolved D. Germline CDR1 reads SGHRS; CDR2 reads YFSETQ. This CDR3 comprises 15 residues. Trimming pared 0 bases from V and 0 bases from J, leaving 10 bases between. The CDR3 nucleotides read TGCGCCAGCAGCTTGGGTCTCCTAAGCTCCTACGAGCAGTACTTC. Protein product: CASSLGLLSSYEQYF.

At least ten counts were recorded for this clonotype. The rearrangement uses TRBV5-1 and TRBJ2-1; 9 bases map to TRBD2. The CDR3 totals 15 residues. Germline V CDR1 and CDR2: SGHRS, YFSETQ. Losses at the gene ends were 1 base for V and 6 bases for J; bases not matched to a gene: 5. CDR3 DNA sequence: TGCGCCAGCAGCTTGAGACTAGCGGTCGGCAATGAGCAGTTCTTC. Its translation: CASSLRLAVGNEQFF. The variable domain in full, completed from reference TRBV5-1 and TRBJ2-1, reads KAGVTQTPRYLIKTRGQQVTLSCSPISGHRSVSWYQQTPGQGLQFLFEYFSETQRNKGNFPGRFSGRQFSNSRSEMNVSTLELGDSALYLCASSLRLAVGNEQFFGPGTRLTVL.

This clonotype has ten or more counts. The chain links TRBV7-2 to TRBJ1-1, with 7 bases that match TRBD1. J gave up 4 bases and V 6 bases, and 11 bases lay outside the gene matches. This CDR3 contains 15 residues. Germline V gives CDR1 SGHTA, CDR2 FQGNSA. The chain's CDR3 is CASSGATGRGTEAFF. CDR3 nucleotides: TGTGCCAGCAGTGGGGCGACAGGGCGGGGCACTGAAGCTTTCTTT.